The 22 T cell receptor beta chains listed next were all sequenced from one sample in a study of shared clonotypes between healthy human individuals. Measured with immunoSEQ multiplex PCR; TCRdb has only the in-frame clones, and not every one. The repertoire has about 2,500,000 clones, over 85% of them found once; the top ten carry roughly 0.13%. The material sequenced was naive CD4+ T cells sorted from blood. Described subset: CD45RA+ positively selected. The source of these receptors is a man between 18 and 29 years old in good health.

CDR3 sequence: CASSNSGNYGYTF. Here the CDR3 DNA reads TGTGCCAGTAGTAATTCAGGAAACTATGGCTACACCTTC. The genes are TRBV19 and TRBJ1-2; D is unresolved. This CDR3 spans 13 amino acids. Germline CDR1 LNHDA, CDR2 SQIVND (reference sequence). V lost 4 bases and J 2 bases, leaving 8 bases between the germline ends.

V is TRBV15 and J is TRBJ1-2; D possibly corresponds to TRBD1 (6 bases). The length of the CDR3 is 11 residues. The V end lost 6 bases, the J end lost 13 bases, and 15 bases lay between the germline ends. Per germline, CDR1 LNHNV and CDR2 YYDKDF (reference sequence). CDR3 sequence: CATSGGGSGTF. DNA of the CDR3: TGTGCCACCAGTGGGGGCGGTTCGGGCACCTTC.

Details on this clone: Other DNA sequences in this sample translate to the same CDR3. The chain combines TRBV7-2 with TRBJ2-3; no clear D. Germline V lookup: CDR1 SGHTA, CDR2 FQGNSA. This CDR3 contains 12 residues. The germline V and J ends were trimmed by 2 bases and 6 bases, with 6 bases remaining between them. The CDR3 region is CASSLIGDTQYF. Written as DNA, the CDR3 is TGTGCCAGCAGCTTAATTGGGGATACGCAGTATTTT.

The genes are TRBV6-5 and TRBJ2-1, with 13 bases aligning to TRBD2. The trim removed 5 bases at V and 10 bases at J, leaving 8 bases unmatched. Per the germline V gene, CDR1 is MNHEY and CDR2 is SVGAGI. The CDR3 is 15 residues long. The CDR3 DNA is TGTGCCAGCAGTGTCACTAGCGGGAGGGCCCGAGAGCAGTTCTTC. Translating it yields CASSVTSGRAREQFF.

The V and J genes are TRBV6-6 and TRBJ2-7, with D possibly TRBD1 on 5 matching bases. Germline V CDR1 and CDR2: MNHNY, SVGAGI (reference sequence). CDR3 length equals 13 residues. Trimming left V 7 bases short and J 2 bases short, with 12 bases between. CDR3 DNA sequence: TGTGCCAGCACCCAAGGCAGGGCCTACGAGCAGTACTTC. This sequence encodes CASTQGRAYEQYF.

This clone came up once. CDR3 in amino acids: CASSYPPMGDSPLHF. CDR3 nucleotide sequence: TGTGCCAGCAGTTACCCCCCCATGGGTGATTCACCCCTCCACTTT. The chain carries TRBV6-5 and TRBJ1-6; no reliable D call. The germline V gene encodes CDR1 MNHEY and CDR2 SVGAGI. Trimming left V 2 bases short and J 8 bases short, with 13 bases between. The CDR3 consists of 15 residues.

V usage is TRBV6-5 and J usage is TRBJ1-1; TRBD1 aligns across 7 bases. The trim removed 7 bases at V and 10 bases at J, leaving 9 bases unmatched. Per germline, CDR1 MNHEY and CDR2 SVGAGI. The CDR3 is 12 amino acids. CDR3 DNA sequence: TGTGCCAGCACCGGGTCAGGGGGTTTAGCTTTCTTT. Protein: CASTGSGGLAFF.

This chain links TRBV2 with TRBJ2-1; 8 bases fit TRBD2. The CDR3 sequence is 14 residues long. Germline CDR1 and CDR2: SNHLY and FYNNEI. V was pared by 5 bases and J by 5 bases, with 5 bases of the junction left unmatched. The DNA of the CDR3 is TGTGCCAGCAGTCGGATAGCGGGGAACAATGAGCAGTTCTTC. Encoded protein: CASSRIAGNNEQFF.

J is TRBJ2-1 and V is TRBV18; D is perhaps TRBD1 or TRBD2 (5 bases each). Per the germline V gene, CDR1 is KGHSH and CDR2 is LQKENI. There are 15 residues in the CDR3. Trimming removed 0 bases from V and 0 bases from J, with 6 bases in between. CDR3 sequence (DNA): TGTGCCAGCTCACCACCCGGGACCTCCTACAATGAGCAGTTCTTC. This encodes CASSPPGTSYNEQFF.

This sequence joins TRBV27 and TRBJ2-5; 10 positions match TRBD2. Per the germline V gene, CDR1 is MNHEY and CDR2 is SMNVEV (reference sequence). Trimming at V came to 4 bases and at J to 5 bases, leaving 7 bases not matched to a gene. This CDR3 region has 15 residues. The CDR3 nucleotides read TGTGCCAGCAGTTCCCTAGCGGGAGTAGGGGAGACCCAGTACTTC. It codes for CASSSLAGVGETQYF.

As regards this clone: Other DNA sequences within the sample encode an identical CDR3. The rearrangement links TRBV5-1 to TRBJ2-5; D possibly corresponds to TRBD1 (6 bases). V lost 7 bases to trimming and J lost 1 base, with 11 bases between them. CDR1 and CDR2 from the germline V gene are SGHRS and YFSETQ. The CDR3 covers 13 residues. CDR3 region: CASSRGTQETQYF. The CDR3 nucleotides are TGCGCCAGCTCGAGGGGGACCCAAGAGACCCAGTACTTC.

J is TRBJ2-2 and V is TRBV5-5, with D perhaps TRBD2 (5 bases). CDR1 SGHKS and CDR2 YYEKEE come from the germline V gene (reference sequence). The CDR3 totals 14 residues. The ends were cut back, 9 bases at V and 5 bases at J, with 17 bases in the middle. The CDR3 coding sequence is TGTGCCACTTCGTCCGGGGTCCGGACCGGGGAGCTGTTTTTT. It yields the protein CATSSGVRTGELFF. Variable domain in full (rest from reference TRBV5-5 and TRBJ2-2): DAGVTQSPTHLIKTRGQQVTLRCSPISGHKSVSWYQQVLGQGPQFIFQYYEKEERGRGNFPDRFSARQFPNYSSELNVNALLLGDSALYLCATSSGVRTGELFFGEGSRLTVL.

The J gene is TRBJ2-7, the V gene TRBV5-1, with TRBD2 as a possible D gene (6 bases). Germline V gene sequence: CDR1 SGHRS, CDR2 YFSETQ. This CDR3 region has 12 residues. V lost 4 bases to trimming and J lost 4 bases, with 9 bases between them. The CDR3 coding sequence is TGCGCCAGCAGCGGCCGGGGGTACGAGCAGTACTTC. Its translation: CASSGRGYEQYF.

The rearrangement links TRBV28 to TRBJ2-6; unclear D gene. Germline lookup yields CDR1 MDHEN and CDR2 SYDVKM. The CDR3 spans 18 residues. V was cut by 6 bases and J by 0 bases, with 18 bases left in between. CDR3 coding DNA: TGTGCCAGCAGGGATCCCCTCGGCTCGAGCTCTGGGGCCAACGTCCTGACTTTC. This encodes CASRDPLGSSSGANVLTF.

The CDR3 sequence: CAAGREQPQHF. Here the CDR3 DNA reads TGTGCCGCGGGCAGGGAACAGCCCCAGCATTTT. This chain uses TRBV6-5 with TRBJ1-5, with D maybe TRBD1 (5 bases). This CDR3 has 11 residues. Germline V CDR1 and CDR2: MNHEY, SVGAGI. V lost 11 bases and J 7 bases, leaving 12 bases between the germline ends.

In this sample, this clone turned up once. This chain joins TRBV27 and TRBJ2-4; D gene ambiguous. The germline gives CDR1 MNHEY, CDR2 SMNVEV (reference sequence). The CDR3 spans 18 residues. Trimming pared 3 bases from V and 0 bases from J, leaving 18 bases between. The CDR3 region has the DNA TGTGCCAGCAGTTTTTCCCCGCCTCTACAGTTAGCCAAAAACATTCAGTACTTC. Translation gives CASSFSPPLQLAKNIQYF.

This chain uses TRBV4-2 with TRBJ1-1; TRBD1 might be the D (6 bases). The V end lost 8 bases, the J end lost 0 bases, and 10 bases lay between the germline ends. The CDR3 is made up of 13 amino acids. Per germline, CDR1 LGHNA and CDR2 YNFKEQ. CDR3 bases: TGTGCCAGCCAGGACAGCATGAACACTGAAGCTTTCTTT. Residues: CASQDSMNTEAFF.

The chain carries TRBV18 and TRBJ2-7, with D hard to call. Germline V gene data show CDR1 as KGHSH and CDR2 as LQKENI. The CDR3 totals 14 residues. V was clipped by 4 bases and J by 4 bases, with 14 bases between them. In DNA form, the CDR3 reads TGTGCCAGCTCACGTGGGGTGGAAAGGTACGAGCAGTACTTC. It encodes CASSRGVERYEQYF.

The V gene is TRBV10-2, the J gene TRBJ2-1, with unresolved D. CDR3 length: 14 residues. Germline V gives CDR1 WSHSY, CDR2 SAAADI. V shed 5 bases and J shed 3 bases, with 11 bases lying between them. The CDR3: CASSKSTSYNEQFF. The CDR3 region has the DNA TGCGCCAGCAGTAAGAGTACGAGCTACAATGAGCAGTTCTTC.

This sequence joins TRBV11-2 and TRBJ2-3; 9 nucleotides agree with TRBD2. V lost 5 bases to trimming and J lost 1 base; unmatched junction nucleotides: 7. The germline gives CDR1 SGHAT, CDR2 FQNNGV. The CDR3 is 16 residues long. Here the CDR3 reads CASSRGGAPGTDTQYF. The CDR3 nucleotides read TGTGCCAGCAGCCGCGGGGGGGCCCCTGGCACAGATACGCAGTATTTT.

V gene TRBV5-4 combines with J gene TRBJ2-1; D perhaps matches TRBD2 (6 bases). Germline loops: CDR1 SGHNT, CDR2 YYREEE (reference sequence). The CDR3 extends over 15 amino acids. The germline V and J ends were trimmed by 2 bases and 0 bases, with 9 bases remaining between them. The CDR3 protein is CASSFPGVSYNEQFF. The CDR3 bases are TGTGCCAGCAGCTTCCCGGGGGTCTCCTACAATGAGCAGTTCTTC.

The V gene is TRBV4-1, the J gene TRBJ1-6; TRBD1 agrees at 7 bases. This CDR3 is built from 16 residues. The V and J ends lost 3 bases and 4 bases, in that order; junction bases with no gene match: 6. Germline V gene lookup returns CDR1 MGHRA and CDR2 YSYEKL. CDR3 coding DNA: TGCGCCAGCAGCCACAACTGGGACAGATATAATTCACCCCTCCACTTT. Translating it yields CASSHNWDRYNSPLHF.